This T cell receptor beta chain was profiled in a study of human T cells and chemical hapten exposure. Study-wide context: Variability of per-sample TCR yields stemmed mainly from small differences in pooled library volume.

Study-wide results and limits: TCRs at a frequency above 1 in 1000 stayed unchanged with DPC sensitization.

Trimming shortened V by 6 bases and J by 5 bases, and 13 bases separated the two germline ends. Germline values: CDR1 MNHEY, CDR2 SVGAGI. CDR3 length: 13 residues. On this clonotype itself: Its specificity is not known.

Whole blood that had not been fractionated was the source of extracted total RNA. Each cDNA molecule in the library carried unique molecular identifiers. Original handling: A typical sample had around 96,000 TCRs, with roughly 23,224 to 700,000 overall. Using its own MiXCR run on the 5' RACE reads, TCRdb lists one record per CDR3 protein. The V and J calls reflect TCRdb's pipeline rather than the authors' work. The profile shows about 81,000 distinct CDR3 sequences, about 16% of them singletons. The sequence was collected from a female donor in good health. V gene TRBV6-5 combines with J gene TRBJ1-1; tentatively, D is TRBD1 (6 bases). Written as DNA, the CDR3 is TGTGCCAGCAGCCGGGGGGCCCGGACTGAAGCTTTCTTT. Protein: CASSRGARTEAFF.